One and the same sample provided the 30 T cell receptor beta chains below, sequenced in a study of CD8+ T cells in alopecia areata. Extraction of RNA preceded its reverse transcription into cDNA, which served as the sequencing template. The data were produced by immunoSEQ multiplex PCR, yet TCRdb's version contains in-frame clones alone and is incomplete. The sample has under 300,000 clones, roughly two thirds seen once. The sample consisted of CD4+ T cells sorted from blood, taken at week 0. The source is a human donor with alopecia areata.

The V call is TRBV11-2, the J call TRBJ2-7; TRBD1 or TRBD2 may be the D gene (6 bases each). The germline V gene has CDR1 SGHAT and CDR2 FQNNGV. The CDR3 length is 15 residues. Deletions cut 1 base from V and 3 bases from J, with 13 bases between. The CDR3 DNA sequence: TGTGCCAGCAGCTTAGTTTTCGGGGGCCTCTACGAGCAGTACTTC. Translated, it gives CASSLVFGGLYEQYF.

The chain has TRBV7-2 and TRBJ2-3, with D unclear. There are 12 residues in the CDR3. Germline V gives CDR1 SGHTA, CDR2 FQGNSA. The V end was cut by 10 bases, the J end by 5 bases, with 13 bases between. The DNA for the CDR3 is TGTGCCACACACCTTCAAAGAGATACGCAGTATTTT. It codes for CATHLQRDTQYF.

This clone was detected only a few times. CDR3 coding DNA: TGCAGTGCTAGTAGTCGCAGCGAAGCTTTCTTT. Protein sequence: CSASSRSEAFF. The chain employs TRBV20-1 and TRBJ1-1, with D unclear. The CDR3 sequence is 11 residues long. Germline CDR1 and CDR2: DFQATT and SNEGSKA (reference sequence). Trimming removed 3 bases from V and 8 bases from J, with 10 bases in between.

This clone was recorded many times. This rearrangement joins TRBV18 to TRBJ2-7; TRBD1 aligns across 7 bases. Germline loops: CDR1 KGHSH, CDR2 LQKENI. The CDR3 consists of 14 residues. V lost 3 bases and J lost 9; bases outside the gene matches: 11. The DNA of the CDR3 is TGTGCCAGCTCACCCCCCCGAACAGGGGCTTCGCAGTACTTC. Its translation is CASSPPRTGASQYF. Combining the CDR3 with reference TRBV18 and TRBJ2-7 gives the whole variable domain NAGVMQNPRHLVRRRGQEARLRCSPMKGHSHVYWYRQLPEEGLKFMVYLQKENIIDESGMPKERFSAEFPKEGPSILRIQQVVRGDSAAYFCASSPPRTGASQYFGPGTRLTVT.

Comment on this clone: Other DNA sequences in the sample encode the same CDR3. The V and J genes are TRBV7-2 and TRBJ2-3; D ambiguous. The germline V and J ends were trimmed by 2 bases and 3 bases, with 3 bases remaining between them. The V gene's germline CDR1 is SGHTA and CDR2 FQGNSA. The CDR3 covers 12 residues. CDR3 DNA: TGTGCCAGCAGCTTATTTACAGATACGCAGTATTTT. Amino acid sequence: CASSLFTDTQYF.

This chain joins TRBV30 and TRBJ1-2; possibly TRBD1 for D (6 bases). In germline, CDR1 is GTSNPN, CDR2 SVGIG (reference sequence). With 3 bases removed from V and 13 bases from J, the gap between germline ends came to 21 bases. This CDR3 is built from 13 residues. This CDR3 is CAWSTGGGPQVTF. As DNA, the CDR3 is TGTGCCTGGAGCACCGGAGGGGGGCCGCAGGTCACCTTC.

This clone was counted between two and nine times. The rearrangement links TRBV14 to TRBJ2-2; TRBD1 might be the D (6 bases). Germline V gene sequence: CDR1 SGHDN, CDR2 FVKESK. Trimming left V 1 base short and J 7 bases short, with 13 bases between. This CDR3 spans 15 amino acids. CDR3 sequence: CASSQVRVDSGELFF. The CDR3 DNA sequence: TGTGCCAGCAGCCAAGTAAGGGTGGACAGCGGGGAGCTGTTTTTT.

The rearrangement joins TRBV30 to TRBJ2-3, with D uncertain. The CDR3 totals 13 residues. V was cut by 3 bases and J by 3 bases, with 10 bases left in between. From germline, CDR1 is GTSNPN and CDR2 SVGIG (reference sequence). For the CDR3, the DNA is TGTGCCTGGAGCGCGACTGCGACAGATACGCAGTATTTT. It specifies CAWSATATDTQYF.

The chain carries TRBV6-5 and TRBJ2-1; TRBD2 matches 9 bases. This CDR3 contains 14 residues. Germline CDR1 is MNHEY and CDR2 is SVGAGI. The V segment lost 5 bases and the J segment 9 bases; nucleotides outside the gene matches: 8. CDR3 nucleotide sequence: TGTGCCAGCAGTGCACGGAGCGGGGGGTTTGAGCAGTTCTTC. Translation: CASSARSGGFEQFF.

CDR3 protein: CATSRAGTTDTQYF. In DNA form, the CDR3 reads TGTGCCACCAGCAGAGCGGGGACCACAGATACGCAGTATTTT. The chain links TRBV15 to TRBJ2-3; either TRBD1 or TRBD2 may fit D (5 bases each). Germline assignment: CDR1 LNHNV and CDR2 YYDKDF (reference sequence). This CDR3 is 14 amino acids long. The V end was cut by 1 base, the J end by 2 bases, with 7 bases between.

The rearrangement links TRBV27 to TRBJ2-3; D is possibly TRBD2 (6 bases). The V gene's germline CDR1 is MNHEY and CDR2 SMNVEV (reference sequence). V dropped 5 bases and J dropped 8 bases, with 23 bases sitting between them. The CDR3 extends over 16 amino acids. The CDR3, as DNA: TGTGCCAGCAGTCCATACCGGGACTTCTCCTCCGGTACGCAGTATTTT. It codes for CASSPYRDFSSGTQYF.

The V call is TRBV4-3, the J call TRBJ2-2; a possible D gene is TRBD1 (5 bases). V lost 1 base and J lost 4, with 10 bases in between. The germline V gene has CDR1 LGHNA and CDR2 YSLEER. The CDR3 is 15 residues long. CDR3: CASSQGAQGTGELFF. The CDR3 region has the DNA TGCGCCAGCAGCCAAGGGGCCCAGGGCACCGGGGAGCTGTTTTTT.

The chain has TRBV7-3 and TRBJ2-7, with D tentatively TRBD1 (6 bases). The CDR3 has 13 residues. In germline, CDR1 is SGHTA, CDR2 FQGTGA. V lost 4 bases and J lost 4, with 11 bases in between. CDR3 loop: CASSSTGQYEQYF. The DNA for the CDR3 is TGTGCCAGCAGCTCAACCGGACAGTACGAGCAGTACTTC.

This clone was detected once. CDR3 protein: CASMLGTGANVLTF. The CDR3 DNA follows: TGTGCCAGCATGTTAGGGACTGGGGCCAACGTCCTGACTTTC. This rearrangement joins TRBV6-6 to TRBJ2-6; unclear D gene. Trimming took 7 bases from V and 2 from J, leaving 9 bases between them. Per germline, CDR1 MNHNY and CDR2 SVGAGI (reference sequence). This CDR3 comprises 14 residues.

The J gene is TRBJ1-4, the V gene TRBV2; D not resolved. CDR3 length: 14 residues. V was trimmed by 8 bases and J by 8 bases, leaving 18 bases between them. In germline, CDR1 is SNHLY, CDR2 FYNNEI. This CDR3 is CASGRDVLSEKLFF. As DNA, the CDR3 is TGTGCCAGCGGGCGAGATGTTCTGAGCGAAAAACTGTTTTTT.

The chain combines TRBV30 with TRBJ1-1; 9 nucleotides line up with TRBD1. The CDR3 runs 15 residues. V trimming: 6 bases; J trimming: 0 bases; junction bases outside the gene matches: 8. Germline V gene lookup returns CDR1 GTSNPN and CDR2 SVGIG (reference sequence). CDR3 sequence: CACRHRGLMNTEAFF. CDR3 in DNA: TGTGCCTGCAGACACAGGGGGCTTATGAACACTGAAGCTTTCTTT.

The chain carries TRBV6-4 and TRBJ2-1; TRBD2 agrees at 12 bases. The junction had 3 bases not matched to a gene; V was cut back by 4 bases and J by 8 bases. CDR1 and CDR2 (germline): MRHNA, SNTAGT. The CDR3 has 14 residues. CDR3 protein: CASSASGGAYEQFF. CDR3 coding DNA: TGTGCCAGCAGTGCTAGCGGGGGGGCATATGAGCAGTTCTTC.

The CDR3 nucleotides are TGTGCCAGCAGGATATCGAGCTCCTATAATTCACCCCTCCACTTT. Translation gives CASRISSSYNSPLHF. The chain combines TRBV2 with TRBJ1-6, with D uncertain. The V and J ends lost 6 bases and 0 bases respectively, with 9 bases between them. The CDR3 length is 15 residues. Per germline, CDR1 SNHLY and CDR2 FYNNEI.

The V and J genes are TRBV11-2 and TRBJ2-5; D gene unclear. CDR1 and CDR2 (germline): SGHAT, FQNNGV. This CDR3 is 13 amino acids long. Trimming shortened V by 5 bases and J by 7 bases, and 14 bases separated the two germline ends. The CDR3: CASSPARVGTQYF. As DNA, the CDR3 is TGTGCCAGCAGCCCAGCCCGTGTGGGGACCCAGTACTTC.

This chain links TRBV27 with TRBJ1-5, with D maybe TRBD1 (5 bases). CDR1 is MNHEY and CDR2 is SMNVEV in the germline V gene (reference sequence). The CDR3 is 12 amino acids. V was clipped by 9 bases and J by 2 bases, with 8 bases between them. The DNA for the CDR3 is TGTGCCAGAGACAGACGCAATCAGCCCCAGCATTTT. Its translation: CARDRRNQPQHF.

This chain connects TRBV30 to TRBJ1-2; D unclear. CDR3 length: 10 amino acids. V was clipped by 1 base and J by 8 bases, with 5 bases between them. CDR1 is GTSNPN and CDR2 is SVGIG in the germline V gene (reference sequence). This CDR3 is CAWSAEGYTF. The DNA for the CDR3 is TGTGCCTGGAGTGCAGAGGGCTACACCTTC.

The table lists this clone with a count of one. The CDR3 region is CASSVEGGTLAKNIQYF. CDR3 in DNA: TGTGCCAGCAGCGTAGAGGGGGGTACCCTAGCCAAAAACATTCAGTACTTC. This rearrangement joins TRBV9 to TRBJ2-4, with D possibly being TRBD1 or TRBD2 (6 bases each). V lost 0 bases and J lost 0, with 13 bases in between. The CDR3 loop spans 17 amino acids. Germline V gene sequence: CDR1 SGDLS, CDR2 YYNGEE. The full variable domain, in which reference TRBV9 and TRBJ2-4 provide the parts outside the CDR3, is DSGVTQTPKHLITATGQRVTLRCSPRSGDLSVYWYQQSLDQGLQFLIQYYNGEERAKGNILERFSAQQFPDLHSELNLSSLELGDSALYFCASSVEGGTLAKNIQYFGAGTRLSVL.

The V call is TRBV25-1, the J call TRBJ1-4; D gene unclear. CDR3 length: 14 amino acids. Germline V gene sequence: CDR1 MGHDK, CDR2 SYGVNS. V was clipped by 4 bases and J by 8 bases, with 14 bases between them. The CDR3 here is CASSGVQSVEKLFF. The CDR3 bases are TGTGCCAGCAGTGGAGTACAGAGCGTGGAAAAACTGTTTTTT.

There are a few counts of this clone. Additional DNA sequences in this sample encode the identical CDR3. The CDR3 region has the DNA TGTGCCAGCAGTCCCCTTTACGAGCAGTACTTC. Translation: CASSPLYEQYF. The V and J genes are TRBV6-6 and TRBJ2-7; D is unresolved. CDR1 and CDR2 (germline): MNHNY, SVGAGI (reference sequence). The CDR3 runs 11 residues. Trimming took off 5 bases at V and 4 bases at J, with 6 bases between the two ends.

This clone was seen a few times. This sequence joins TRBV29-1 and TRBJ2-7, with 9 nucleotides matching TRBD1. Trimming removed 6 bases from V and 5 bases from J; junction bases left unmatched: 8. Germline CDR1 and CDR2: SQVTM and ANQGSEA. This CDR3 region has 13 residues. The CDR3 reads CSVRRDRDNEQYF. The DNA of the CDR3 is TGCAGCGTCCGCCGGGACAGGGACAACGAGCAGTACTTC.

The J gene is TRBJ2-5, the V gene TRBV7-9; D unclear. This CDR3 is 12 amino acids long. CDR1 SEHNR and CDR2 FQNEAQ come from the germline V gene (reference sequence). Trimming stripped 3 bases from V and 1 base from J, with 3 bases between. The CDR3 nucleotides are TGTGCCAGCAGCTTGATCCAAGAGACCCAGTACTTC. It translates to CASSLIQETQYF.

This clone was picked up a small number of times. The chain links TRBV9 to TRBJ2-3, with a possible D match to TRBD2 (6 bases). The CDR3 has 13 residues. Between the trimmed V and J ends, which lost 3 bases and 1 base, there was a span of 6 bases. CDR1 is SGDLS, CDR2 YYNGEE, per germline. The CDR3 region has the DNA TGTGCCAGCAGCGGGGGGGGCACAGATACGCAGTATTTT. It encodes CASSGGGTDTQYF. Using reference TRBV9 and TRBJ2-3 for the parts outside the CDR3, the full variable domain is DSGVTQTPKHLITATGQRVTLRCSPRSGDLSVYWYQQSLDQGLQFLIQYYNGEERAKGNILERFSAQQFPDLHSELNLSSLELGDSALYFCASSGGGTDTQYFGPGTRLTVL.

The V call is TRBV19, the J call TRBJ1-6, with no clear D. Per germline, CDR1 LNHDA and CDR2 SQIVND (reference sequence). Deletions cut 3 bases from V and 9 bases from J, with 9 bases between. The CDR3 runs to 13 residues. The CDR3 bases are TGTGCCAGTAGTATGACTGAGGGTTCACCCCTCCACTTT. This gives the protein CASSMTEGSPLHF. Variable domain in full (rest from reference TRBV19 and TRBJ1-6): DGGITQSPKYLFRKEGQNVTLSCEQNLNHDAMYWYRQDPGQGLRLIYYSQIVNDFQKGDIAEGYSVSREKKESFPLTVTSAQKNPTAFYLCASSMTEGSPLHFGNGTRLTVT.

This clone occurred once. The gene calls are TRBV5-1 and TRBJ2-3; D possibly corresponds to TRBD2 (5 bases). Trimming removed 5 bases from V and 5 bases from J, with 15 bases in between. CDR1 is SGHRS, CDR2 YFSETQ, per germline. This CDR3 contains 14 residues. The CDR3 sequence is CASSLTAGGDTQYF. CDR3 nucleotide sequence: TGCGCCAGCAGTTTGACCGCTGGAGGAGATACGCAGTATTTT.

The chain has TRBV18 and TRBJ2-7, with a possible D match to TRBD2 (5 bases). Trimming shortened V by 4 bases and J by 6 bases, and 7 bases separated the two germline ends. The V gene's germline CDR1 is KGHSH and CDR2 LQKENI. The CDR3 is 11 residues long. CDR3 protein: CASSLRGEQYF. As DNA, the CDR3 is TGTGCCAGCTCACTCCGGGGCGAGCAGTACTTC. The full variable domain, in which reference TRBV18 and TRBJ2-7 provide the parts outside the CDR3, is NAGVMQNPRHLVRRRGQEARLRCSPMKGHSHVYWYRQLPEEGLKFMVYLQKENIIDESGMPKERFSAEFPKEGPSILRIQQVVRGDSAAYFCASSLRGEQYFGPGTRLTVT.